The entry below gives a single TCR beta chain sequence along with its context. This sample was taken from a study of blood T cell repertoires in COVID-19. On the study more broadly: Donors in the United States, Italy and Spain gave samples during acute or convalescent COVID-19. PBMCs, B-cell-depleted T cells, or T cells provided the cDNA or gDNA that made up the material.

Between the trimmed V and J ends, which lost 4 bases and 0 bases, there was a span of 13 bases. Germline-derived CDR1 and CDR2 are SQVTM and ANQGSEA. The CDR3 runs 15 residues. Authors' data handling: Estimated nucleated cell counts came from reference gene primer amplification. The repertoire was sequenced with immunoSEQ multiplex PCR; TCRdb's copy has only in-frame clones and lacks some. V and J calls and clone size are copied from that table; D and trimming were computed from the DNA. The data contain 300,000 to 350,000 clones, around 88% of them singletons. Specimen: peripheral blood. This receptor was taken from a man under 40 with active or convalescent COVID-19. The J gene is TRBJ1-3, the V gene TRBV29-1, with D perhaps matching TRBD1 (5 bases). DNA of the CDR3: TGCAGCGTTGCGGGGGGACGGACCTCTGGAAACACCATATATTTT. Its translation is CSVAGGRTSGNTIYF.